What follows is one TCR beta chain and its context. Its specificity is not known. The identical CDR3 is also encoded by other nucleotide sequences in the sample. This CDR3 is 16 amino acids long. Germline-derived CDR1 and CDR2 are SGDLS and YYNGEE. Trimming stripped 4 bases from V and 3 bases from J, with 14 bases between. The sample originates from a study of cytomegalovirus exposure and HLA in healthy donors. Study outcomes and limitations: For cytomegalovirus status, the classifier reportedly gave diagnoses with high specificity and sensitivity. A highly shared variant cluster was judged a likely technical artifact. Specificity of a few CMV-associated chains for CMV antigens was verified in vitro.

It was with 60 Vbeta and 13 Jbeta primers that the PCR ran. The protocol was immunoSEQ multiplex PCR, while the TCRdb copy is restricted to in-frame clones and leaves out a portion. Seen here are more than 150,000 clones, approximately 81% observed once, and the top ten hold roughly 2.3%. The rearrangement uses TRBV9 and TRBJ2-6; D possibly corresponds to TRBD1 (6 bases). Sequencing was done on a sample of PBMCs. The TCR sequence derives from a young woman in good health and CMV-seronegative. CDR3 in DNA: TGTGCCAGCAGCAATTACAGGGAAAATGGGGCCAACGTCCTGACTTTC. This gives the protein CASSNYRENGANVLTF.